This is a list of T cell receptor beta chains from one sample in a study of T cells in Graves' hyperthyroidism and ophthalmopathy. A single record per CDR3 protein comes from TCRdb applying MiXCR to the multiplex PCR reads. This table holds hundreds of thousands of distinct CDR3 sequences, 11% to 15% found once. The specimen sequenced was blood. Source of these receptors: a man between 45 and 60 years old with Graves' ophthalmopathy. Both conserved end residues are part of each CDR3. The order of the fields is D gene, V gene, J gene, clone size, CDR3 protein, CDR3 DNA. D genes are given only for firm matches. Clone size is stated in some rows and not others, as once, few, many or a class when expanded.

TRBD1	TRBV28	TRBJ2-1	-	CASRLTHRGMRNEQFF	TGTGCCAGCCGATTGACACACAGGGGTATGAGGAATGAGCAGTTCTTC
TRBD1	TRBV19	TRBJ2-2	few	CASRTPTGGGTGELFF	TGTGCCAGTAGAACCCCGACAGGGGGCGGCACCGGGGAGCTGTTTTTT
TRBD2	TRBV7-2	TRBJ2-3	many	CASMRLAASTDTQYF	TGTGCCAGCATGCGACTAGCAGCAAGCACAGATACGCAGTATTTT
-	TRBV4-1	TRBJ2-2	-	CASSQESASANTGELFF	TGCGCCAGCAGCCAAGAGTCGGCTAGCGCGAACACCGGGGAGCTGTTTTTT
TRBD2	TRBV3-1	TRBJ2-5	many	CASSLRGNQETQYF	TGTGCCAGCAGCCTGCGGGGGAACCAAGAGACCCAGTACTTC
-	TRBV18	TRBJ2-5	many	CASSRTGQETQYF	TGTGCCAGCTCACGCACAGGGCAAGAGACCCAGTACTTC
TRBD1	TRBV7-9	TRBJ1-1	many	CASSRQGSDTEAFF	TGTGCCAGCAGCAGACAGGGGTCGGACACTGAAGCTTTCTTT
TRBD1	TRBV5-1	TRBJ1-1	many	CASRLTGQGTEAFF	TGCGCCAGCAGGCTGACGGGACAGGGCACTGAAGCTTTCTTT
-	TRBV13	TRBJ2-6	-	CASSVDTPLWGANVLTF	TGTGCCAGCAGCGTAGACACCCCCCTGTGGGGGGCCAACGTCCTGACTTTC
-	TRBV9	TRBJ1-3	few	CASSVELGSGNTIYF	TGTGCCAGCAGCGTCGAGCTAGGCTCTGGAAACACCATATATTTT
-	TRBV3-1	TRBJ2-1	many	CASRGGLSNNEQFF	TGTGCCAGCAGGGGGGGACTGTCCAACAATGAGCAGTTCTTC
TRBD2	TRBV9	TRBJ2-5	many	CASSVGLAGVGETQYF	TGTGCCAGCAGCGTTGGACTAGCGGGAGTAGGAGAGACCCAGTACTTC
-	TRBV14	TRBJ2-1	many	CASGRSTGAGNEQFF	TGTGCCAGCGGACGCTCTACCGGGGCAGGAAATGAGCAGTTCTTC
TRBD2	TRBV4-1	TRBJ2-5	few	CASSQAGGTRQYF	TGCGCCAGCAGCCAGGCCGGGGGGACGCGTCAGTACTTC
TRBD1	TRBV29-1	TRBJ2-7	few	CSVATGGHEQYF	TGCAGCGTTGCCACAGGGGGGCACGAGCAGTACTTC
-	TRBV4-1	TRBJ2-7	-	CASSQDARGFYEQYF	TGCGCCAGCAGCCAAGATGCTCGGGGATTCTACGAGCAGTACTTC
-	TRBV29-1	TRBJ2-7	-	CSVVLNSYEQYF	TGCAGCGTTGTCTTGAACTCCTACGAGCAGTACTTC
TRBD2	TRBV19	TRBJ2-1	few	CASSPMQGLAGKLSYNEQFF	TGTGCCAGTAGTCCGATGCAGGGACTAGCGGGCAAACTATCCTACAATGAGCAGTTCTTC
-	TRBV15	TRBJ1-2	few	CATSRPDGNYGYTF	TGTGCCACCAGCAGACCCGACGGGAACTATGGCTACACCTTC
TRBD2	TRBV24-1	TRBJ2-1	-	CATSDTRTSGGSYNEQFF	TGTGCCACCAGTGATACCCGGACTAGCGGGGGCTCCTACAATGAGCAGTTCTTC
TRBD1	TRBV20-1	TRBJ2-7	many	CSASGTGGVISYEQYF	TGCAGTGCTTCCGGGACAGGGGGGGTGATAAGTTACGAGCAGTACTTC
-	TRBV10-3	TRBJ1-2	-	CAISPLAGIGYTF	TGTGCCATCAGTCCCCTTGCCGGGATCGGCTACACCTTC
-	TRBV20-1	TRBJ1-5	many	CSARVGLGNQPQHF	TGCAGTGCTAGAGTGGGGCTGGGCAATCAGCCCCAGCATTTT
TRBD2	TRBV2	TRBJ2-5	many	CASRPPAGLGGTQYF	TGTGCCAGCAGACCACCGGCGGGACTAGGAGGGACCCAGTACTTC
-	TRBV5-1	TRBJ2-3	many	CASSLKGPSQGDTQYF	TGCGCCAGCAGCTTGAAGGGACCGTCCCAGGGGGATACGCAGTATTTT
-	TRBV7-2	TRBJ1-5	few	CASSRVPGNQPQHF	TGTGCCAGCAGCCGCGTTCCGGGGAATCAGCCCCAGCATTTT
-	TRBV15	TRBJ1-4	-	CATKARSAEKLFF	TGTGCCACGAAGGCCAGGTCGGCTGAAAAACTGTTTTTT
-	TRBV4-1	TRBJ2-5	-	CASSQDVLAANRQETQYF	TGCGCCAGCAGCCAAGATGTACTAGCCGCTAACCGCCAAGAGACCCAGTACTTC
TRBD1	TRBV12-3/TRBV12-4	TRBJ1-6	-	CASSLGLGQGNSPLHF	TGTGCCAGCAGTTTAGGTTTAGGACAGGGGAATTCACCCCTCCACTTT
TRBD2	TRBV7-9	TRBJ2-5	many	CARAGVQETQYF	TGTGCCAGAGCGGGAGTGCAAGAGACCCAGTACTTC
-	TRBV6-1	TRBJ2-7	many	CASSVGVDRTYEQYF	TGTGCCAGCAGTGTAGGCGTCGACAGGACCTACGAGCAGTACTTC